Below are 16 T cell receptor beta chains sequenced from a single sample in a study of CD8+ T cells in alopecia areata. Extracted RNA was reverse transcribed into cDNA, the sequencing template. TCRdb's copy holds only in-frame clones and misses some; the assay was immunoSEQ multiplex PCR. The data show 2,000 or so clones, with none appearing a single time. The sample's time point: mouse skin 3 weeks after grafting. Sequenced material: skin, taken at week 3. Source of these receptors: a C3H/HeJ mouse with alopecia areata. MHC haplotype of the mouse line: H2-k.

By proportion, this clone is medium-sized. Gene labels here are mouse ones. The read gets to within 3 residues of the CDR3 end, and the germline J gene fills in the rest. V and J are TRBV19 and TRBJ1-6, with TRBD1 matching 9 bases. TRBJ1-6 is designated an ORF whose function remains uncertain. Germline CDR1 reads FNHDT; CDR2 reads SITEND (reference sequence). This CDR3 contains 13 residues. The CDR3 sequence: CASSIWDRAVLYF. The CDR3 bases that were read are TGTGCCAGCAGTATCTGGGACAGGGCGGTC.

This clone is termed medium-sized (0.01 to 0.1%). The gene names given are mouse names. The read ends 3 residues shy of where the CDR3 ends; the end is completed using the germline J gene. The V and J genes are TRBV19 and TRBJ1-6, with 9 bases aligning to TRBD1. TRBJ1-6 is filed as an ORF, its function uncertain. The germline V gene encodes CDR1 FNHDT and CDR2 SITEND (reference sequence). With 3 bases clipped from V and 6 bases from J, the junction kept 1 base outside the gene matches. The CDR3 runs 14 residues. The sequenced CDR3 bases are TGTGCCAGCAGTAGGGACAGGGCTAATTCGCCC. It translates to CASSRDRANSP. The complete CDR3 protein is CASSRDRANSPLYF.

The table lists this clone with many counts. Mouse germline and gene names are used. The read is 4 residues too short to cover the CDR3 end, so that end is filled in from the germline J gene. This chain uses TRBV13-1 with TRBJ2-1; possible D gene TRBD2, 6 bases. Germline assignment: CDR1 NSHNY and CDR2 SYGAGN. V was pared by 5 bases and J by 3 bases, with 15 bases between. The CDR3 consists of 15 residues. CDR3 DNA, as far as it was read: TGTGCCAGCAGCCCTCGGCTGGGACTCTATGCT. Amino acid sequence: CASSPRLGLYA. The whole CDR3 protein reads CASSPRLGLYAEQFF.

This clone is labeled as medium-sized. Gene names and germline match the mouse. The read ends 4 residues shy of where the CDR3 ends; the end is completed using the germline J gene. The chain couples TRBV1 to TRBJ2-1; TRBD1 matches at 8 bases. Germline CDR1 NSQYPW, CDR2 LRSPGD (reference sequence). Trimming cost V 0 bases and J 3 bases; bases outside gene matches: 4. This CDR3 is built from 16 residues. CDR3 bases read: TGCACCTGCAGTGCAGAAGGGGGACAGGTCTATGCT. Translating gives CTCSAEGGQVYA. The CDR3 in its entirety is CTCSAEGGQVYAEQFF.

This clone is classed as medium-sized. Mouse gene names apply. The CDR3 bases that were read are TGTGCCAGCAGCCAAGAAGGACAGGGCAACTATGCT. This sequence encodes CASSQEGQGNYA. In full, the CDR3 reads CASSQEGQGNYAEQFF. The chain combines TRBV5 with TRBJ2-1; 8 bases are a match to TRBD1. The CDR3 end falls 4 residues outside the read, so it is completed with the germline J gene. The germline gives CDR1 LGHNA, CDR2 YNLKQL (reference sequence). The CDR3 runs to 16 residues. The junction had 2 bases not matched to a gene; V was cut back by 0 bases and J by 1 base.

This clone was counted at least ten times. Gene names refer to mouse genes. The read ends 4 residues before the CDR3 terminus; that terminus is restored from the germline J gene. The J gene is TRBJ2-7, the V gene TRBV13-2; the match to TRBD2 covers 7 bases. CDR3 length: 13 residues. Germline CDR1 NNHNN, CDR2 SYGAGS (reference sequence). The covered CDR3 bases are TGTGCCAGCGGCCTCTTCTGGGGGTAT. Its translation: CASGLFWGY. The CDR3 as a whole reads CASGLFWGYEQYF.

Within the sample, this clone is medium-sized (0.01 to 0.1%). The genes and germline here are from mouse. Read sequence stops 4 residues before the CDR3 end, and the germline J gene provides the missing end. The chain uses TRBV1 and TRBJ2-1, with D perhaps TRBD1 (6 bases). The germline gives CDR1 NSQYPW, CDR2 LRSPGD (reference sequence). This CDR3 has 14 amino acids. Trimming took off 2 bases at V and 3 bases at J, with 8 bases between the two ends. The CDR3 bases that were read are TGCACCTGCAGTGCAAGGGACATCTATGCT. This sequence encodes CTCSARDIYA. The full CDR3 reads CTCSARDIYAEQFF.

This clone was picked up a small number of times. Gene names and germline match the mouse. CDR3 bases read: TGTGCCAGCAGTGACGGGGGACAGTACTATGCT. Residues: CASSDGGQYYA. The whole CDR3 reads CASSDGGQYYAEQFF. V and J are TRBV13-3 and TRBJ2-1, with 7 nucleotides matching TRBD1. With the read ending 4 residues before the CDR3 end, the germline J gene is used to fill in that end. Losses at the gene ends were 2 bases for V and 2 bases for J; bases not matched to a gene: 4. Per the germline V gene, CDR1 is NNHDY and CDR2 is SYVADS. This CDR3 spans 15 amino acids.

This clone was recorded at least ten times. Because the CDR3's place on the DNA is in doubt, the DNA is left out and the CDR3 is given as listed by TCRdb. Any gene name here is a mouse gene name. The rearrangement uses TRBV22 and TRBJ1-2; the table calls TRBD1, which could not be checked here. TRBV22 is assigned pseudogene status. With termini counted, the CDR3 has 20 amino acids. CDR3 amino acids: CASSSLCQQLSTGANSDYTF.

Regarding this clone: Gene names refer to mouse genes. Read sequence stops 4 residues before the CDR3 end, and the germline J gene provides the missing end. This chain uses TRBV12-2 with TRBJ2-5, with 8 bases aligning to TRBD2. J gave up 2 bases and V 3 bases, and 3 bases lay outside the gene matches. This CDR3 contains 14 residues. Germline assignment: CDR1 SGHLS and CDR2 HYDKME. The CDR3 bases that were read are TGTGCCAGCTCTTATGGGGGGGTCCAAGAC. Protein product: CASSYGGVQD. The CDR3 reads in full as CASSYGGVQDTQYF.

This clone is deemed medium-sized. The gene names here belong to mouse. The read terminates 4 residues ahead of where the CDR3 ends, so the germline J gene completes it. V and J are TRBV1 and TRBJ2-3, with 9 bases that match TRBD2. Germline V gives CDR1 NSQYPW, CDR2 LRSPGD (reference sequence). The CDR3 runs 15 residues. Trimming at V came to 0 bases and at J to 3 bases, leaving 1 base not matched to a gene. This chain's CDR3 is CTCSAEGLGAETLYF. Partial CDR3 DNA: TGCACCTGCAGTGCAGAGGGACTGGGAGCAGAA.

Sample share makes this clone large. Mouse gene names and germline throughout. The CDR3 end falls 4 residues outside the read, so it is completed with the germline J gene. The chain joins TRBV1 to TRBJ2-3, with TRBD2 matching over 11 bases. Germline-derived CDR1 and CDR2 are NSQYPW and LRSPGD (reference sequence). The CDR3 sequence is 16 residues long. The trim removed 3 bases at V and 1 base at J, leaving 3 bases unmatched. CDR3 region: CTCSAGTGGGAETLYF. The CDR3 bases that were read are TGCACCTGCAGTGCTGGGACTGGGGGAGGTGCAGAA.

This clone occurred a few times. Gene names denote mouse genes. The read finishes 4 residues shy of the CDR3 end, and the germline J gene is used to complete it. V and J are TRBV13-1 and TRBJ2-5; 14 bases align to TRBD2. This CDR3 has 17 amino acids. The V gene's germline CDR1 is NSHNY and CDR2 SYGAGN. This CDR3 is CASSGPGLGGRGDTQYF. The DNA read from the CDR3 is TGTGCCAGCAGTGGCCCGGGACTGGGGGGGCGCGGGGAC.

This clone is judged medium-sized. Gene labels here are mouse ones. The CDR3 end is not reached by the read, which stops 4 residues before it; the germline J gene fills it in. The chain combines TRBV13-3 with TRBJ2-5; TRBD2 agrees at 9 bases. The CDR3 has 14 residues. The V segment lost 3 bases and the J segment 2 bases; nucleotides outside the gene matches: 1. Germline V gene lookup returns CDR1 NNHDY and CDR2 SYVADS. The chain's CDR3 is CASSGWGGQDTQYF. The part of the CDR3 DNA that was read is TGTGCCAGCAGTGGCTGGGGGGGCCAAGAC.

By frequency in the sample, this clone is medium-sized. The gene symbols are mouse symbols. The CDR3 bases that were read are TGTGCCAGCAGTGAGGGACATAACACCGGG. Amino acids: CASSEGHNTG. The whole CDR3 is CASSEGHNTGQLYF. The rearrangement links TRBV13-1 to TRBJ2-2, with D possibly TRBD1 on 6 matching bases. The read halts 4 residues ahead of the CDR3 end, with the missing end drawn from the germline J gene. V was clipped by 2 bases and J by 2 bases, with 7 bases between them. Germline V gene sequence: CDR1 NSHNY, CDR2 SYGAGN. There are 14 residues in the CDR3.

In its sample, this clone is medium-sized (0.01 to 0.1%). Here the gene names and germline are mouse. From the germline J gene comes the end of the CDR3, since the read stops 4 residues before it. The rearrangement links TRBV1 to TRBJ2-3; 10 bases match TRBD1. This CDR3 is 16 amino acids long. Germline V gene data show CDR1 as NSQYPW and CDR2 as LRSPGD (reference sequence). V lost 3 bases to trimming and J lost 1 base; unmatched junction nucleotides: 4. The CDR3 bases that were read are TGCACCTGCAGTGCGAGGACAGGGGGACGTGCAGAA. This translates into CTCSARTGGRAE. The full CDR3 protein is CTCSARTGGRAETLYF.